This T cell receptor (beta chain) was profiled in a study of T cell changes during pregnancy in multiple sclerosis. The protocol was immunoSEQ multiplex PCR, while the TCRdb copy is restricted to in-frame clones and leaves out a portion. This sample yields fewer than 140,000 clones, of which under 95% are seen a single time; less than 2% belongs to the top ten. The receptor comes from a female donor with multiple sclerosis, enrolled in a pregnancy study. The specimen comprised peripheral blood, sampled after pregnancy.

The CDR3 loop is CASSLATRASYNEQFF. CDR3 coding DNA: TGCGCCAGCAGCTTGGCCACCCGAGCCTCCTACAATGAGCAGTTCTTC. This chain uses TRBV5-1 with TRBJ2-1; no reliable D call. This CDR3 is built from 16 residues. With 0 bases removed from V and 0 bases from J, the gap between germline ends came to 10 bases. Germline CDR1 and CDR2: SGHRS and YFSETQ. The full variable domain, in which reference TRBV5-1 and TRBJ2-1 provide the parts outside the CDR3, is KAGVTQTPRYLIKTRGQQVTLSCSPISGHRSVSWYQQTPGQGLQFLFEYFSETQRNKGNFPGRFSGRQFSNSRSEMNVSTLELGDSALYLCASSLATRASYNEQFFGPGTRLTVL.